A single sample gave rise to the 21 T cell receptor beta chains below, sequenced in a study of blood T cell repertoires in COVID-19 (dated by TCRdb to 2019 to 2021). The method was the immunoSEQ multiplex PCR assay. Sourced from immuneACCESS, this table was stored by TCRdb with only in-frame sequences that have V and J called. A share of the clones is absent; for the studies checked, an unresolved V gene accounts for under half, and the remainder has no known explanation. The sample table records 200,000 to 250,000 clones; approximately 80% of these occur just once. Clones ranked in the top ten supply about 9.6% of the sample. Sample: peripheral blood. The receptor set was obtained from an elderly man with acute or convalescent COVID-19.

The chain carries TRBV25-1 and TRBJ2-5; D may be TRBD1 (6 bases). The CDR3 length is 14 residues. V was cut by 6 bases and J by 4 bases, with 15 bases left in between. CDR1 and CDR2 (germline): MGHDK, SYGVNS. CDR3 nucleotide sequence: TGTGCCAGCAGCGCCCTCCAGGGGCGAGAGACCCAGTACTTC. Protein sequence: CASSALQGRETQYF.

The chain uses TRBV29-1 and TRBJ1-5; 11 bases align to TRBD1. The germline CDR1 and CDR2 sequences are SQVTM and ANQGSEA. J was trimmed by 2 bases and V by 6 bases; bases with no gene match: 3. The CDR3 covers 14 residues. The CDR3 reads CSVGQGAGNQPQHF. CDR3 bases: TGCAGCGTCGGACAGGGGGCCGGCAATCAGCCCCAGCATTTT.

Here the CDR3 DNA reads TGTGCCAGCAGTATGGCGGGGATGAACACTGAAGCTTTCTTT. This codes for CASSMAGMNTEAFF. This sequence joins TRBV14 and TRBJ1-1; D unresolved. Trimming pared 6 bases from V and 0 bases from J, leaving 11 bases between. The CDR3 contains 14 residues. Germline CDR1 is SGHDN and CDR2 is FVKESK.

V usage is TRBV10-3 and J usage is TRBJ1-6; 8 nucleotides match TRBD1. Per the germline V gene, CDR1 is ENHRY and CDR2 is SYGVKD. The junction had 8 bases not matched to a gene; V was cut back by 11 bases and J by 8 bases. The CDR3 spans 13 residues. The CDR3 protein is CAANRGTDSPLHF. CDR3 nucleotide sequence: TGTGCCGCGAACAGGGGGACAGATTCACCCCTCCACTTT.

V gene TRBV2 combines with J gene TRBJ2-1, with TRBD2 as a possible D gene (5 bases). Germline V CDR1 and CDR2: SNHLY, FYNNEI. The CDR3 has 15 residues. Between the trimmed V and J ends, which lost 10 bases and 0 bases, there was a span of 16 bases. This CDR3 is CATTSGSSSYNEQFF. In nucleotides, the CDR3 is TGTGCCACCACCTCTGGGAGTAGCTCCTACAATGAGCAGTTCTTC.

This clone came up many times. This chain connects TRBV30 to TRBJ1-5; D is ambiguous. Germline CDR1 is GTSNPN and CDR2 is SVGIG (reference sequence). V was clipped by 3 bases and J by 9 bases, with 12 bases between them. This CDR3 region has 12 residues. The CDR3 region is CAWSRPAGPQHF. CDR3 nucleotides: TGTGCCTGGAGCCGTCCGGCGGGGCCCCAGCATTTT. Complete variable domain (other parts from reference TRBV30 and TRBJ1-5): SQTIHQWPATLVQPVGSPLSLECTVEGTSNPNLYWYRQAAGRGLQLLFYSVGIGQISSEVPQNLSASRPQDRQFILSSKKLLLSDSGFYLCAWSRPAGPQHFGDGTRLSIL.

The genes are TRBV6-5 and TRBJ1-5; D ambiguous. Germline V gene lookup returns CDR1 MNHEY and CDR2 SVGAGI. This CDR3 spans 13 amino acids. Trimming removed 0 bases at V and 9 bases at J, with 9 bases between. CDR3 nucleotides: TGTGCCAGCAGTTACTCACCCTCTAGGCCCCAGCATTTT. This encodes CASSYSPSRPQHF.

This clone was recorded a few times. The chain combines TRBV19 with TRBJ1-1; 7 positions agree with TRBD1. V dropped 4 bases and J dropped 11; count of bases not matched to a gene: 4. Germline CDR1 is LNHDA and CDR2 is SQIVND (reference sequence). There are 11 residues in the CDR3. CDR3 nucleotides: TGTGCCAGTAGTAGGACAGGAAGGGCTTTCTTT. This codes for CASSRTGRAFF. The complete variable domain, with remaining parts taken from reference TRBV19 and TRBJ1-1, reads DGGITQSPKYLFRKEGQNVTLSCEQNLNHDAMYWYRQDPGQGLRLIYYSQIVNDFQKGDIAEGYSVSREKKESFPLTVTSAQKNPTAFYLCASSRTGRAFFGQGTRLTVV.

This chain links TRBV5-8 with TRBJ1-4; 11 positions match TRBD1. This CDR3 spans 15 amino acids. Unmatched junction bases numbered 6, after V lost 3 bases and J lost 8 bases. Germline lookup yields CDR1 SGHTS and CDR2 YDEGEE. The CDR3 coding sequence is TGTGCCAGCAGCTACCCGGGACAGGGGGTGGAAAAACTGTTTTTT. It encodes CASSYPGQGVEKLFF.

V and J are TRBV13 and TRBJ2-1; no clear D. This CDR3 spans 17 amino acids. V shed 8 bases and J shed 0 bases, with 20 bases lying between them. Per the germline V gene, CDR1 is PRHDT and CDR2 is FYEKMQ (reference sequence). The CDR3 here is CASGDFRLVGSYNEQFF. In nucleotides, the CDR3 is TGTGCCAGCGGCGACTTCCGCCTCGTCGGCTCCTACAATGAGCAGTTCTTC.

The chain employs TRBV14 and TRBJ1-1, with D unclear. CDR3 length equals 14 residues. Germline-derived CDR1 and CDR2 are SGHDN and FVKESK. V was trimmed by 4 bases and J by 0 bases, leaving 9 bases between them. The CDR3 spells CASSLSGMNTEAFF. The CDR3 coding sequence is TGTGCCAGCAGCCTTTCGGGGATGAACACTGAAGCTTTCTTT. Looking up the rest from reference TRBV14 and TRBJ1-1 gives the full variable domain: EAGVTQFPSHSVIEKGQTVTLRCDPISGHDNLYWYRRVMGKEIKFLLHFVKESKQDESGMPNNRFLAERTGGTYSTLKVQPAELEDSGVYFCASSLSGMNTEAFFGQGTRLTVV.

The V gene is TRBV19, the J gene TRBJ1-2; D is perhaps TRBD1 (6 bases). Between the trimmed V and J ends, which lost 5 bases and 7 bases, there was a span of 17 bases. The CDR3 contains 14 residues. Germline CDR1 and CDR2: LNHDA and SQIVND (reference sequence). CDR3 bases: TGTGCCAGTAGTTTCCTCGGGACATCTTTTGGCTACACCTTC. As protein: CASSFLGTSFGYTF.

The chain couples TRBV7-2 to TRBJ2-1, with TRBD1 as a possible D gene (5 bases). The germline CDR1 and CDR2 sequences are SGHTA and FQGNSA. Trimming stripped 3 bases from V and 7 bases from J, with 16 bases between. The CDR3 sequence is 15 residues long. CDR3 in DNA: TGTGCCAGCAGCTTCAAGGGGCGTATGAGAAATGAGCAGTTCTTC. Encoded protein: CASSFKGRMRNEQFF.

This clone was counted once. The rearrangement joins TRBV6-1 to TRBJ1-5, with D possibly matching TRBD1 (6 bases). The germline CDR1 and CDR2 sequences are MNHNS and SASEGT. The CDR3 runs to 15 residues. V lost 1 base to trimming and J lost 4 bases, with 11 bases between them. In DNA form, the CDR3 reads TGTGCCAGCAGTGAAGGACAGGCCCAGAATCAGCCCCAGCATTTT. This codes for CASSEGQAQNQPQHF.

This clone was detected only a few times. CDR3 loop: CASSSAGEPGIRNGYTF. Written as DNA, the CDR3 is TGTGCCAGCAGTTCTGCGGGGGAGCCAGGGATTAGGAATGGCTACACCTTC. This sequence joins TRBV28 and TRBJ1-2; maybe TRBD1 (5 bases). CDR3 size: 17 residues. V shed 4 bases and J shed 6 bases, with 24 bases lying between them. The germline CDR1 and CDR2 sequences are MDHEN and SYDVKM.

The V call is TRBV12-5, the J call TRBJ1-5, with D perhaps matching TRBD1 (6 bases). The CDR3 consists of 16 residues. V lost 6 bases to trimming and J lost 2 bases, with 17 bases between them. The germline V gene encodes CDR1 LGHNT and CDR2 FRNRAP. The CDR3, as DNA: TGTGCTAGTGGGCCCGGGACAAGTAGGGGCAATCAGCCCCAGCATTTT. This codes for CASGPGTSRGNQPQHF. Drawing the rest from reference TRBV12-5 and TRBJ1-5, the complete variable domain is DARVTQTPRHKVTEMGQEVTMRCQPILGHNTVFWYRQTMMQGLELLAYFRNRAPLDDSGMPKDRFSAEMPDATLATLKIQPSEPRDSAVYFCASGPGTSRGNQPQHFGDGTRLSIL.

This rearrangement joins TRBV24-1 to TRBJ2-7; D gene uncertain. CDR1 and CDR2 from the germline V gene are KGHDR and SFDVKD. V shed 4 bases and J shed 2 bases, with 11 bases lying between them. The CDR3 has 14 amino acids. CDR3 residues: CATSDPTEPYEQYF. In nucleotides, the CDR3 is TGTGCCACCAGTGACCCTACAGAGCCCTACGAGCAGTACTTC.

This clone has only one observation. This chain connects TRBV5-1 to TRBJ2-2; 10 positions agree with TRBD2. V lost 0 bases to trimming and J lost 2 bases; unmatched junction nucleotides: 13. The CDR3 runs to 20 residues. Germline lookup yields CDR1 SGHRS and CDR2 YFSETQ. In DNA form, the CDR3 reads TGCGCCAGCAGCTTGGCCATAGGGCTAGCGGGGGCCCTAAACACCGGGGAGCTGTTTTTT. Its protein is CASSLAIGLAGALNTGELFF.

The V and J genes are TRBV7-8 and TRBJ1-6; 7 nucleotides line up with TRBD1. This CDR3 is built from 16 residues. Trimming took 3 bases from V and 5 from J; bases not matched to a gene: 7. Germline values: CDR1 SGHVS, CDR2 FQNEAQ. CDR3 nucleotides: TGTGCCAGCAGCTTTCGGACAGGACGAGATAATTCACCCCTCCACTTT. It specifies CASSFRTGRDNSPLHF. Supplemented by reference TRBV7-8 and TRBJ1-6, the full variable domain reads GAGVSQSPRYKVAKRGQDVALRCDPISGHVSLFWYQQALGQGPEFLTYFQNEAQLDKSGLPSDRFFAERPEGSVSTLKIQRTQQEDSAVYLCASSFRTGRDNSPLHFGNGTRLTVT.

This clone was found once. The chain joins TRBV18 to TRBJ2-7, with 10 bases fitting TRBD1. This CDR3 contains 14 residues. CDR1 is KGHSH and CDR2 is LQKENI in the germline V gene. Trimming at V came to 1 base and at J to 6 bases, leaving 3 bases not matched to a gene. CDR3 nucleotide sequence: TGTGCCAGCTCACCACAGGGACAGGGGTTCGAGCAGTACTTC. Translated: CASSPQGQGFEQYF.

CDR3 amino acids: CASSPSERANVLTF. In DNA, the CDR3 is TGCGCCAGCAGCCCCAGCGAGAGGGCCAACGTCCTGACTTTC. The chain carries TRBV5-1 and TRBJ2-6, with unresolved D. The V end lost 4 bases, the J end lost 5 bases, and 10 bases lay between the germline ends. Germline assignment: CDR1 SGHRS and CDR2 YFSETQ. The CDR3 runs to 14 residues. Full variable domain (remainder filled in from reference TRBV5-1 and TRBJ2-6): KAGVTQTPRYLIKTRGQQVTLSCSPISGHRSVSWYQQTPGQGLQFLFEYFSETQRNKGNFPGRFSGRQFSNSRSEMNVSTLELGDSALYLCASSPSERANVLTFGAGSRLTVL.